This T cell receptor (beta chain) was identified during a study of T-cell memory formation after mild COVID-19. Overall study context: TCR clusters showed largely donor specificity. Study-wide results and limits: Within pre-infection memory, some responding clones were found, suggesting cross-reactive memory joined. Contracting CD4+ clones were located mainly in CM and EM, and CD8+ clones in EMRA. Whether second-wave clones peaking at day 37 were SARS-CoV-2 specific went unconfirmed.

A remark on this clonotype: Antigen specificity is unknown. The junction departs from the called germline gene at one end, perhaps through a read error.

TCRdb reprocessed the 5' RACE reads with MiXCR, giving one entry per CDR3 protein. The repertoire has 85,000 to 130,000 distinct CDR3 sequences, about an eighth of them found once; the top ten carry around 26%. This receptor was obtained from an adult woman who had mild COVID-19 (a few samples of this study predate the infection). Cell type and time point are not known. Sequencing was done on a sample of PBMCs or a T cell subset sorted from them (not recorded which).

The CDR3 region has the DNA TGTGCCAGCAGCCCAACTACCAGCGGGCGTAGAGATGCGCAGTATTTT. Translation gives CASSPTTSGRRDAQYF. This chain connects TRBV7-9 to TRBJ2-3; tentatively, D is TRBD2 (6 bases). Per germline, CDR1 SEHNR and CDR2 FQNEAQ (reference sequence). CDR3 size: 16 residues.